This T cell receptor (beta chain) comes out of a study of T cell responses to AZD1222 COVID-19 vaccine. The assay was immunoSEQ multiplex PCR, and TCRdb's table has in-frame clones only and misses some. The data show 100,000 to 150,000 clones, with about 88% seen just once and approximately 8% held by the top ten. Study results and limitations: Mapped onto spike, vaccine-associated CD4 TCRs spanned it and were dominant at 160-218 and 743-854.

Trimming took off 2 bases at V and 6 bases at J, with 10 bases between the two ends. CDR1 and CDR2 from the germline V gene are MDHEN and SYDVKM. The CDR3 length is 14 residues. About this clone itself: What it recognizes is unknown.

This material consisted of peripheral blood, taken on day 0 of AZD1222 vaccination. The sequence was obtained from an adult in good health. This sequence joins TRBV28 and TRBJ1-4; D remains ambiguous. CDR3 amino acids: CASSLVTGDEKLFF. The CDR3 DNA reads as TGTGCCAGCAGTTTAGTGACGGGAGATGAAAAACTGTTTTTT.